This TCR beta chain was identified during a study of T cell repertoires in cytomegalovirus infection. At least ten counts were recorded for this clonotype. MiXCR was run by TCRdb on the reads, yielding one entry per CDR3 protein. Of tens of thousands of distinct CDR3 sequences detected, 4% appear once; the ten largest clones hold around a fifth. This CDR3 has 16 residues. Trimming cost V 0 bases and J 3 bases, with 12 bases left between them. The material sequenced was PBMCs. This clonotype originated in a human donor in good health (CMV status not recorded). Some clones in this sample may be carry-over from other donors' samples. The genes are TRBV12-3 or TRBV12-4 and TRBJ2-1; weak D call: TRBD1 (5 bases). DNA of the CDR3: TGTGCCAGCAGTTTAGCGCAAGTGGGGCACTACAATGAGCAGTTCTTC. This gives the protein CASSLAQVGHYNEQFF.